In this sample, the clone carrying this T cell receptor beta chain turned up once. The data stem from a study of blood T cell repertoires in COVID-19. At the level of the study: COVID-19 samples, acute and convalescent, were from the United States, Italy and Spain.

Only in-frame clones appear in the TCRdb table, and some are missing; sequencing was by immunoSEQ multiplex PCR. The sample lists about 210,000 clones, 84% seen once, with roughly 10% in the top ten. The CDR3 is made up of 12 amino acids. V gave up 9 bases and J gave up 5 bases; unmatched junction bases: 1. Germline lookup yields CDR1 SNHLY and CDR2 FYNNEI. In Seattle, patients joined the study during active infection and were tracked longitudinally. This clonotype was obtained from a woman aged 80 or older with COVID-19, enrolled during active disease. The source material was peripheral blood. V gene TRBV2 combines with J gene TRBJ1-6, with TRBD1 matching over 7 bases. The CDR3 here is CARQGNNSPLHF. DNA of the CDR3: TGTGCCAGACAGGGGAATAATTCACCCCTCCACTTT.